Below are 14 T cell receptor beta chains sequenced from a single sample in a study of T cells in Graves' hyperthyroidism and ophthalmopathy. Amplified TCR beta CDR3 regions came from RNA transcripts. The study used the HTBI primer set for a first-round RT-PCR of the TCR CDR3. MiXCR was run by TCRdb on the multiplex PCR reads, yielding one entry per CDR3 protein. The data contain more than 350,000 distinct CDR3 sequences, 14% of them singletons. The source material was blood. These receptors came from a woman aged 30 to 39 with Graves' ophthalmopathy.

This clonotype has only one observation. As DNA, the CDR3 is TGTGCCAGCAGTCCGGGACTAGCGGGGGGGCAGGACACCGGGGAGCTGTTTTTT. Amino acids: CASSPGLAGGQDTGELFF. The chain links TRBV3-1 to TRBJ2-2, with 16 bases aligning to TRBD2. Germline values: CDR1 LGHDT, CDR2 YNNKEL (reference sequence). V lost 6 bases and J lost 3; bases outside the gene matches: 7. This CDR3 comprises 18 residues.

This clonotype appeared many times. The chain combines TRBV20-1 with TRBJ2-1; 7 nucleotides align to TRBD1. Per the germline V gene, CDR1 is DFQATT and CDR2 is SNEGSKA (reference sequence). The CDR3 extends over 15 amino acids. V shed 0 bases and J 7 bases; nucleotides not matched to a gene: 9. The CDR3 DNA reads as TGCAGTGCTAGAGATTCGGGACAGATAAAAAATGAGCAGTTCTTC. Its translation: CSARDSGQIKNEQFF.

The DNA for the CDR3 is TGTGCCTGGACTGTACTTCCTTCCACAGAGACCCAGTACTTC. As protein: CAWTVLPSTETQYF. The gene calls are TRBV30 and TRBJ2-5; no reliable D call. Trimming removed 4 bases at V and 4 bases at J, with 16 bases between. This CDR3 contains 14 residues. CDR1 and CDR2 from the germline V gene are GTSNPN and SVGIG (reference sequence).

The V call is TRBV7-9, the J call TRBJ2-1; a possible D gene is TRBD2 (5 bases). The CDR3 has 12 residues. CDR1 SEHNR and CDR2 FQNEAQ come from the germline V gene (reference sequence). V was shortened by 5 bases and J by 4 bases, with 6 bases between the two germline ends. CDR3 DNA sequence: TGTGCCAGCAGCGACTATTACAATGAGCAGTTCTTC. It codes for CASSDYYNEQFF.

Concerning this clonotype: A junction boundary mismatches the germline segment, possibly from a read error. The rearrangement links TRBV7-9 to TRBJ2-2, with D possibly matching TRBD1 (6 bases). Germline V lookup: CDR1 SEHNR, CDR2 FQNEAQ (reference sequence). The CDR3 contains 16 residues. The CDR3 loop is CASSSARWTVTGELLF. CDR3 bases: TGTGCCAGCAGCTCCGCTAGGTGGACAGTCACCGGGGAGCTGCTTTTT.

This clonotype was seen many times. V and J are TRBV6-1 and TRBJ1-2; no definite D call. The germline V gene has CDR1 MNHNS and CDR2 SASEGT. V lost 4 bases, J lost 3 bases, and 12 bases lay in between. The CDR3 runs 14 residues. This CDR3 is CASSVLAIDYGYTF. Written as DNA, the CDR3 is TGTGCCAGCAGTGTTTTGGCGATCGACTATGGCTACACCTTC.

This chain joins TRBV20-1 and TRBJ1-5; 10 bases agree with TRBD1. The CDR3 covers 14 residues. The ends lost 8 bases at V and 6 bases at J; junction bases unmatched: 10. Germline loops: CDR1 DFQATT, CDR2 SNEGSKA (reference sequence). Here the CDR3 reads CSTEKGTGVQPQHF. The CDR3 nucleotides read TGCAGTACAGAGAAGGGGACAGGGGTTCAGCCCCAGCATTTT.

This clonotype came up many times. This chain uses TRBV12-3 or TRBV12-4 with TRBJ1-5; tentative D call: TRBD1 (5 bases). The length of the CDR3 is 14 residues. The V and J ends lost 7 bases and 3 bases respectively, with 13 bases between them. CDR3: CASTPEGNNQPQHF. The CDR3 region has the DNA TGTGCCAGCACCCCGGAGGGGAACAATCAGCCCCAGCATTTT.

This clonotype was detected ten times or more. The CDR3 sequence: CASSEAPVGEQYF. DNA for the CDR3: TGTGCCAGCAGTGAAGCTCCCGTCGGCGAGCAGTACTTC. The gene calls are TRBV2 and TRBJ2-7; D is unclear. This CDR3 has 13 residues. Germline lookup yields CDR1 SNHLY and CDR2 FYNNEI. Trimming took 0 bases from V and 6 from J, leaving 9 bases between them.

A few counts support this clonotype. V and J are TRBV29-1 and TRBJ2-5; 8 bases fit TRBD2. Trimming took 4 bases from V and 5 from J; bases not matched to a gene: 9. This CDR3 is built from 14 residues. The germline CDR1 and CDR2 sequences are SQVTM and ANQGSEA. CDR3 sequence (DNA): TGCAGCGTTGTGGGAGCGGGGGCGGGGGAGACCCAGTACTTC. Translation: CSVVGAGAGETQYF.

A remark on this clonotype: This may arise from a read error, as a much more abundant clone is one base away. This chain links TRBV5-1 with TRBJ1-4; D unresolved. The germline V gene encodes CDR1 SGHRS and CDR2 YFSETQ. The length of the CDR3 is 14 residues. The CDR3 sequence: CASSLGQPNEKLLF. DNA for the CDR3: TGCGCCAGCAGCTTGGGTCAGCCCAATGAAAAACTGCTTTTT.

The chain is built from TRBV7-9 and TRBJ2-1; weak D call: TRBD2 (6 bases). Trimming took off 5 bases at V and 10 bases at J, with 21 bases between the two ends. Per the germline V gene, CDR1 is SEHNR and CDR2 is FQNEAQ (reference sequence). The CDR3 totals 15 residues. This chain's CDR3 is CASSIVAGLRSEQFF. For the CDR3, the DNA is TGTGCCAGCAGCATCGTCGCGGGGTTGCGAAGCGAGCAGTTCTTC. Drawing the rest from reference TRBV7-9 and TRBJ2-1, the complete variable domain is DTGVSQNPRHKITKRGQNVTFRCDPISEHNRLYWYRQTLGQGPEFLTYFQNEAQLEKSRLLSDRFSAERPKGSFSTLEIQRTEQGDSAMYLCASSIVAGLRSEQFFGPGTRLTVL.

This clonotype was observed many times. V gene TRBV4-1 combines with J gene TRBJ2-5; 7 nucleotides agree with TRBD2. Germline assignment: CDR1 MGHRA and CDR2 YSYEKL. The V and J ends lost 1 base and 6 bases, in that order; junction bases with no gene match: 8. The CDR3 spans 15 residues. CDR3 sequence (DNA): TGCGCCAGCAGCCAAGGGGGGGGGGTCAAGAAGACCCAGTACTTC. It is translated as CASSQGGGVKKTQYF.

The CDR3 DNA follows: TGCAGTGCTAGAGATCGGACAGGGAGCTCCTACAATGAGCAGTTCTTC. Residues: CSARDRTGSSYNEQFF. V gene TRBV20-1 combines with J gene TRBJ2-1; TRBD1 matches 8 bases. V shed 0 bases, J shed 0 bases, and the junction held 4 bases outside the gene matches. Germline V gene data show CDR1 as DFQATT and CDR2 as SNEGSKA (reference sequence). The CDR3 sequence is 16 residues long.